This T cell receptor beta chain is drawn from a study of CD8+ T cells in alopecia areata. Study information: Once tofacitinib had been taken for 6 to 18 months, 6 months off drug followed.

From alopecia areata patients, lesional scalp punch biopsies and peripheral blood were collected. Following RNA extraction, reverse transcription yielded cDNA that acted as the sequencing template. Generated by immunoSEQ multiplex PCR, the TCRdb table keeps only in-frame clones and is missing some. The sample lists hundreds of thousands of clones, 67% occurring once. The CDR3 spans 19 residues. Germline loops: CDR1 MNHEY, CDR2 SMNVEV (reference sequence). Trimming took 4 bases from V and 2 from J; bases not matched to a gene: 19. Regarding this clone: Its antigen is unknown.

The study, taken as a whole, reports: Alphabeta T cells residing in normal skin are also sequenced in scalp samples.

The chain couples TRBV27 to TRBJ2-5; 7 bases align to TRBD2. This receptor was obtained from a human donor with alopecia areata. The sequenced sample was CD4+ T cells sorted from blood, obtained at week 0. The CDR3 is CASSSRTGRQGRGQETQYF. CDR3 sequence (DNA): TGTGCCAGCAGTTCAAGGACTGGTCGACAAGGGCGGGGGCAAGAGACCCAGTACTTC.